The present T cell receptor (beta chain) was sequenced within a study of CD8+ T cells in alopecia areata. Overall study: Oral tofacitinib, 5 to 10 mg twice daily, was given in an open-label trial.

As to treatment: oral pan-JAK inhibitor, 5-10 mg twice daily. RNA extraction and reverse transcription yielded cDNA as sequencing template. Sequencing was performed with immunoSEQ multiplex PCR; in TCRdb, only in-frame clones are kept and a portion is missing. This sample has roughly 190,000 clones, with roughly three fifths found just once. The V and J ends lost 8 bases and 0 bases, in that order; junction bases with no gene match: 6. The CDR3 covers 16 residues. Germline CDR1 reads MNHEY; CDR2 reads SMNVEV (reference sequence). This sequence joins TRBV27 and TRBJ2-6; 8 nucleotides align to TRBD1. The sequencing here drew on CD4+ T cells sorted from blood, taken at week 49, from a patient treated with tofacitinib. The TCR sequence derives from a human donor with alopecia areata. CDR3 coding DNA: TGTGCCAGCGGGGGACAGGCCTTCTCTGGGGCCAACGTCCTGACTTTC. The encoded protein is CASGGQAFSGANVLTF.